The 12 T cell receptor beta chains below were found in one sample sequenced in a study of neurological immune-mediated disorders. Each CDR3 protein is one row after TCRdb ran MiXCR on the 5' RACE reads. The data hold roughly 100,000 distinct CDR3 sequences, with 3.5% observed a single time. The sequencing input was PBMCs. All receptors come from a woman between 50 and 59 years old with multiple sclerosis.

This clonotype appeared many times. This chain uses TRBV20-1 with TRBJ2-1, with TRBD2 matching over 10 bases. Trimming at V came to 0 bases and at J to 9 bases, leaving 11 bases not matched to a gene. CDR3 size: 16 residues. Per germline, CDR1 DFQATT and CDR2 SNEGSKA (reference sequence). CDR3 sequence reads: CSARDSILAGVGEQFF. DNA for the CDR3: TGCAGTGCTAGAGATTCGATCCTAGCGGGGGTAGGTGAGCAGTTCTTC.

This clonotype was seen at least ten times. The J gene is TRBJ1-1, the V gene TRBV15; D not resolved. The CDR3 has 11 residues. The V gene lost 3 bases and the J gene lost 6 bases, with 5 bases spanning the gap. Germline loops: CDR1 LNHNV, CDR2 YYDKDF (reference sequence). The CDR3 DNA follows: TGTGCCACCAGCAGTGGGGCTGAAGCTTTCTTT. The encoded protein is CATSSGAEAFF.

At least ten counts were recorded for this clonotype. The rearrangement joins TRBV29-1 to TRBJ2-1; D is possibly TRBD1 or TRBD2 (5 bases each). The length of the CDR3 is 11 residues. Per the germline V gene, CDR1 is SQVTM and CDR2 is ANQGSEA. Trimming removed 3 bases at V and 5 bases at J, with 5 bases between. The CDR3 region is CSVEGDNEQFF. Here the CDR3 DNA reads TGCAGCGTTGAGGGGGACAATGAGCAGTTCTTC.

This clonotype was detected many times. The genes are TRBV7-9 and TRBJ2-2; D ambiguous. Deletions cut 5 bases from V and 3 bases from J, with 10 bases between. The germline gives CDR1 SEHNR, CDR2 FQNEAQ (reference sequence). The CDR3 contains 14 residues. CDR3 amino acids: CASSTSTDTGELFF. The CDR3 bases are TGTGCCAGCAGCACGTCGACTGACACCGGGGAGCTGTTTTTT.

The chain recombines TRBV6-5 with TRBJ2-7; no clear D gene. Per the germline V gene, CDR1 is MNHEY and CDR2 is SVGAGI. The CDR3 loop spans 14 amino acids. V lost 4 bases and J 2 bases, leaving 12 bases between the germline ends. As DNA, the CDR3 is TGTGCCAGCAGTTGGATTAGACCTGCCTACGAGCAGTACTTC. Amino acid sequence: CASSWIRPAYEQYF.

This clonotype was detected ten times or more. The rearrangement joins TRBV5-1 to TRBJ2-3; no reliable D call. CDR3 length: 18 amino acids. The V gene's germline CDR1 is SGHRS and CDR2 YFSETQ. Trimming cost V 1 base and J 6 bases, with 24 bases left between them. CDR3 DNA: TGCGCCAGCAGCTTGCTACCCCCGAGACGGACGAGAATGGATACGCAGTATTTT. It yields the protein CASSLLPPRRTRMDTQYF.

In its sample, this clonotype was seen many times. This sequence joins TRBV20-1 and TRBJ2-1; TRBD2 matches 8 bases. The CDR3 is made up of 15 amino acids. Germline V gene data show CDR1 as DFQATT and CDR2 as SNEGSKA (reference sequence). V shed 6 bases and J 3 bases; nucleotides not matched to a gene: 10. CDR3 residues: CSATVDSGVYNEQFF. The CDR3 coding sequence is TGCAGTGCAACCGTTGATAGCGGGGTCTACAATGAGCAGTTCTTC.

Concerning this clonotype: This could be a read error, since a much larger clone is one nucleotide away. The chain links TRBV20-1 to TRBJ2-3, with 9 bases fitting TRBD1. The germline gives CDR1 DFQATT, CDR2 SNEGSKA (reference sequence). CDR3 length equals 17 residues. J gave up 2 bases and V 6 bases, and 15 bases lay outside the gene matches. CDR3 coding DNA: TGCAGTGCACAACACCCAACAGGGGGCGAACACACAGATACGCAGTATTTT. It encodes CSAQHPTGGEHTDTQYF.

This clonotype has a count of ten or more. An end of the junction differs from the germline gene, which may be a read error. CDR3 sequence (DNA): TGCAGTACTAACCAGGGGGCTGCCCTGGGTGAAACTTTCTTT. It encodes CSTNQGAALGETFF. This chain connects TRBV20-1 to TRBJ1-1, with TRBD1 identical over 8 bases. CDR1 is DFQATT and CDR2 is SNEGSKA in the germline V gene (reference sequence). The CDR3 runs to 14 residues.

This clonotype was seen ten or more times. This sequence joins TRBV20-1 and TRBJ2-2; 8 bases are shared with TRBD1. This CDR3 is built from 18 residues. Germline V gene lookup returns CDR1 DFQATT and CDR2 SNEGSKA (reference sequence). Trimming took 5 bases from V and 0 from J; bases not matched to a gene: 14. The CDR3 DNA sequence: TGCAGTGCTGCCGAGGGACAGGAGAAAAGAACGAACACCGGGGAGCTGTTTTTT. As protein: CSAAEGQEKRTNTGELFF.

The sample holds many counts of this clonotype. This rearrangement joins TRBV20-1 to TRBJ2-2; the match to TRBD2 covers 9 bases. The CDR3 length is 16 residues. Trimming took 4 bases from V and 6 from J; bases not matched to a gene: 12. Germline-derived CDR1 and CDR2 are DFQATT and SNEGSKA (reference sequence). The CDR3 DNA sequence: TGCAGTGCTACAAGGAGGCGGGGGGGCCAGGCCGGGGAGCTGTTTTTT. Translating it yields CSATRRRGGQAGELFF.

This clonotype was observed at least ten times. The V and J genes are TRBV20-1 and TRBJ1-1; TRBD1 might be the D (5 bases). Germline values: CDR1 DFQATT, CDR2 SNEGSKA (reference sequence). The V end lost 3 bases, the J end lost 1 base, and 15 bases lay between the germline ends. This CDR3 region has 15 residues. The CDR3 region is CSARSWDRTNTEAFF. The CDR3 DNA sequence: TGCAGTGCTAGGTCTTGGGACCGAACGAACACTGAAGCTTTCTTT.